The TCR beta chain under discussion was sequenced for a study of T-cell reconstitution after alpha-beta-depleted transplantation in children. Preparation of the TCRbeta library was carried out with unique molecular identifiers. TCRdb re-called the PCR reads with MiXCR, one entry per CDR3 protein. The data show about 360,000 distinct CDR3 sequences, 13% seen once. V lost 0 bases and J 4 bases, leaving 16 bases between the germline ends. The germline gives CDR1 MNHEY, CDR2 SVGAGI. The CDR3 has 17 residues. This receptor was taken from a human donor who donated a stem cell graft to a child with Fanconi anemia. The chain combines TRBV6-5 with TRBJ1-5; D uncertain. The sequencing here drew on PBMCs, taken from the stem cell graft. CDR3 sequence: CASSYSLRVGKNQPQHF. The CDR3 bases are TGTGCCAGCAGTTACTCTCTAAGGGTAGGGAAGAATCAGCCCCAGCATTTT.